The 3 T cell receptor beta chains in this list originate from one sample, sequenced in a study of cytomegalovirus exposure and HLA in healthy donors. Vbeta (60) and Jbeta (13) primers were used in the PCR. Some clones are missing from TCRdb's copy, which holds only in-frame ones; the method was immunoSEQ multiplex PCR. The sample includes about 230,000 clones, around 89% of them seen just once. Sequencing was carried out using PBMCs. The receptors here all came from a woman younger than 35 in good health and CMV-seronegative.

V and J are TRBV6-5 and TRBJ2-3; no clear D gene. CDR1 and CDR2 (germline): MNHEY, SVGAGI. The CDR3 runs to 11 residues. Trimming took 6 bases from V and 3 from J, leaving 4 bases between them. CDR3 DNA: TGTGCCAGCAGACGGACAGATACGCAGTATTTT. Its protein product is CASRRTDTQYF.

V is TRBV20-1 and J is TRBJ1-1; unclear D gene. There are 11 residues in the CDR3. The germline CDR1 and CDR2 sequences are DFQATT and SNEGSKA (reference sequence). CDR3 region: CRGRDGTEAFF. The CDR3 nucleotides are TGCAGGGGGAGGGATGGCACTGAAGCTTTCTTT.

The chain links TRBV6-1 to TRBJ2-3; unclear D gene. CDR1 is MNHNS and CDR2 is SASEGT in the germline V gene. Between the trimmed V and J ends, which lost 5 bases and 6 bases, there was a span of 9 bases. The CDR3 is 12 residues long. The CDR3 nucleotides read TGTGCCAGCAGTACCGCCGGTGATACGCAGTATTTT. Translated, it gives CASSTAGDTQYF.